The 14 T cell receptor beta chains presented below share a single source sample, sequenced in a study of control samples from healthy donors and cancer patients. The repertoire was sequenced with immunoSEQ multiplex PCR; TCRdb's copy has only in-frame clones and lacks some. The profile covers roughly 88,000 clones, with approximately 91% appearing a single time and 0.92% taken by the ten largest. The material sequenced was blood. These receptors came from a woman in her 30s in good health.

J is TRBJ2-3 and V is TRBV29-1; D possibly uses TRBD1 or TRBD2 (7 bases each). The CDR3 has 13 amino acids. V shed 7 bases and J shed 3 bases, with 14 bases lying between them. Germline CDR1 and CDR2: SQVTM and ANQGSEA. The chain's CDR3 is CSERQGGTDTQYF. The DNA of the CDR3 is TGCAGCGAAAGACAGGGAGGGACAGATACGCAGTATTTT.

This clone was found once. This chain joins TRBV21-1 and TRBJ1-3; the table's D call, TRBD1, has no DNA check behind it. TRBV21-1 is shown as a pseudogene. The CDR3 loop spans 19 amino acids. Written as DNA, the CDR3 is TGTGCCAGCATCATAACAGGGCCTCAAACAGTTTTCTCTGGAAACACCATATATTTT. Translated, it gives CASIITGPQTVFSGNTIYF.

The rearrangement links TRBV7-4 to TRBJ1-5; no firm D call. Germline V gene sequence: CDR1 SGHVT, CDR2 SQSDAQ. The CDR3 loop spans 12 amino acids. Trimming pared 3 bases from V and 9 bases from J, leaving 9 bases between. The CDR3 sequence is CASSLEGGPQHF. The DNA for the CDR3 is TGTGCCAGCAGCTTGGAGGGAGGGCCCCAGCATTTT.

The CDR3: CASSYGGALGTEAFF. CDR3 nucleotides: TGTGCCAGCAGCTATGGGGGGGCGCTGGGGACTGAAGCTTTCTTT. The chain joins TRBV14 to TRBJ1-1, with D maybe TRBD1 (6 bases). CDR1 and CDR2 (germline): SGHDN, FVKESK. Trimming cost V 5 bases and J 5 bases, with 18 bases left between them. This CDR3 is built from 15 residues.

The chain employs TRBV27 and TRBJ1-2; D might be TRBD1 (6 bases). V lost 3 bases and J lost 7, with 15 bases in between. Germline V gene sequence: CDR1 MNHEY, CDR2 SMNVEV (reference sequence). The CDR3 extends over 14 amino acids. CDR3 DNA sequence: TGTGCCAGCAGTTTTAGGGGGGGGCAAGGTGGCTACACCTTC. Amino acid sequence: CASSFRGGQGGYTF.

The J gene is TRBJ2-7, the V gene TRBV28, with 9 nucleotides matching TRBD1. V shed 5 bases, J shed 6 bases, and the junction held 5 bases outside the gene matches. The CDR3 length is 13 residues. Germline V lookup: CDR1 MDHEN, CDR2 SYDVKM. CDR3 sequence: CASSPGQGFEQYF. CDR3 DNA sequence: TGTGCCAGCAGTCCGGGACAGGGATTCGAGCAGTACTTC.

The CDR3 coding sequence is TGTGCCAGCAGTACTGGGACAGGGCGGACTGAAGCTTTCTTT. Encoded protein: CASSTGTGRTEAFF. The chain joins TRBV6-5 to TRBJ1-1; 9 nucleotides align to TRBD1. The CDR3 is made up of 14 amino acids. V lost 5 bases, J lost 5 bases, and 6 bases stayed unmatched. Germline V gene data show CDR1 as MNHEY and CDR2 as SVGAGI.

The rearrangement joins TRBV5-4 to TRBJ1-2; tentative D call: TRBD1 (5 bases). Trimming took off 4 bases at V and 4 bases at J, with 17 bases between the two ends. Germline values: CDR1 SGHNT, CDR2 YYREEE (reference sequence). The CDR3 consists of 15 residues. CDR3 bases: TGTGCCAGCAGCCAAAACAGTGGGGGTGGCTATGGCTACACCTTC. It is translated as CASSQNSGGGYGYTF.

The genes are TRBV19 and TRBJ1-5; D is ambiguous. Trimming shortened V by 3 bases and J by 4 bases, and 16 bases separated the two germline ends. Germline V gene data show CDR1 as LNHDA and CDR2 as SQIVND (reference sequence). The CDR3 covers 16 residues. The CDR3 nucleotides read TGTGCCAGTAGTATTTACGGGGAGGGCCATAATCAGCCCCAGCATTTT. Its protein is CASSIYGEGHNQPQHF.

V is TRBV9 and J is TRBJ1-4, with D perhaps matching TRBD1 (5 bases). Looked up from germline, CDR1 is SGDLS and CDR2 is YYNGEE. The CDR3 consists of 15 residues. The V and J ends lost 3 bases and 5 bases respectively, with 14 bases between them. The CDR3: CASSDTGTWNEKLFF. The CDR3 DNA is TGTGCCAGCAGCGACACCGGGACGTGGAATGAAAAACTGTTTTTT.

This chain links TRBV3-1 (or the pseudogene TRBV3-2) with TRBJ1-1; no definite D call. Between the trimmed V and J ends, which lost 6 bases and 1 base, there was a span of 15 bases. CDR3 size: 15 residues. The germline V gene has CDR1 LGHDT and CDR2 YNNKEL (reference sequence). The CDR3 sequence is CASSRYSGTNTEAFF. CDR3 DNA: TGTGCCAGCAGTCGTTACTCGGGAACGAACACTGAAGCTTTCTTT.

The chain uses TRBV9 and TRBJ1-1; TRBD1 agrees at 9 bases. The ends lost 4 bases at V and 5 bases at J; junction bases unmatched: 9. This CDR3 is built from 15 residues. Germline V gene data show CDR1 as SGDLS and CDR2 as YYNGEE. CDR3 in DNA: TGTGCCAGCAGCAAAATGACAGGGGGATTTACTGAAGCTTTCTTT. Translation: CASSKMTGGFTEAFF.

This chain uses TRBV28 with TRBJ1-2, with D maybe TRBD1 (6 bases). V lost 3 bases and J 2 bases, leaving 7 bases between the germline ends. Germline V gives CDR1 MDHEN, CDR2 SYDVKM. The CDR3 is made up of 13 amino acids. The CDR3, as DNA: TGTGCCAGCAGTTTTACAGGGAACTATGGCTACACCTTC. Translating gives CASSFTGNYGYTF.

This chain joins TRBV10-3 and TRBJ1-2; D remains unclear. The CDR3 is 14 residues long. Trimming left V 3 bases short and J 2 bases short, with 10 bases between. Germline V gives CDR1 ENHRY, CDR2 SYGVKD. The CDR3 DNA reads TGTGCCATCAGTGAATCCGGGTTAAACTATGGCTACACCTTC. Its protein product is CAISESGLNYGYTF.